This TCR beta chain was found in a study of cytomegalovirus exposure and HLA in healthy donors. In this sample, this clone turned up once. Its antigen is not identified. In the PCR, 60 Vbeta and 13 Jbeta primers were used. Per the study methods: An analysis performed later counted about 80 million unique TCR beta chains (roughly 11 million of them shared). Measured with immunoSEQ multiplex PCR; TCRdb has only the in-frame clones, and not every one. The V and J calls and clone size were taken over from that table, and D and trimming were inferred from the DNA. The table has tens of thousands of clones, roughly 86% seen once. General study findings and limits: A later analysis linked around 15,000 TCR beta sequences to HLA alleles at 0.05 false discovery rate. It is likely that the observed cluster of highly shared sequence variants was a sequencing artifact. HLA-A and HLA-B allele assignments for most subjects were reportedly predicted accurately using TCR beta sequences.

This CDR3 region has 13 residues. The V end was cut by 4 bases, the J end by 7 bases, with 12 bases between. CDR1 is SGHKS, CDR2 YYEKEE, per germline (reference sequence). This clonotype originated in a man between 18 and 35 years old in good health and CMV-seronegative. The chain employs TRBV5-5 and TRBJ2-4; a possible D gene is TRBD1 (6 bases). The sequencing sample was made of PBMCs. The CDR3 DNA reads TGTGCCAGCAGCGCCCCAGGGGCCAACATTCAGTACTTC. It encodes CASSAPGANIQYF.